These T cell receptor beta chains were read from a single sample in a study of blood T cell repertoires in COVID-19. Clones were read by immunoSEQ multiplex PCR, and TCRdb kept only the in-frame ones, dropping some. The profile shows some 350,000 clones, around 90% of them singletons. Sequencing used peripheral blood. Source of these receptors: a human donor in a cohort sampled during active COVID-19. Each CDR3 is given without its conserved first and last residue. D genes are given only for firm matches.

>TRBV29-1|NA
SVVRGRDTEAF
>TRBV7-7|TRBD1
ASSFRTGSYNSPLH
>TRBV19|NA
ASDRGRAQNQPQH
>TRBV30|NA
AWGHNYEQY
>TRBV5-1|NA
ASSLALAHLNTEAF
>TRBV12-5|NA
ASGRGDTTNSPLH
>TRBV6-5|NA
ASSPARSTNEKLF
>TRBV11-2|TRBD1
ASSLFTGQGSSGELF
>TRBV4-1|TRBD1
ASSQDYRQGAGQPQH
>TRBV28|TRBD1
ASYTGGESNTEAF
>TRBV29-1|NA
SVEQQGYEQY
>TRBV7-3|TRBD2
ASSHRLADYNEQF
>TRBV30|TRBD1
AWSLDRGWEAF
>TRBV5-1|NA
ASSLEADTVGYT
>TRBV27|NA
ASSSNALREKLF
>TRBV6-5|TRBD1
ARNPGQGASEQY
>TRBV19|NA
ASSATSTNTEAF
>TRBV27|TRBD2
ASSPGTRATDTQY
>TRBV9|NA
ASSVDYQSAEQF
>TRBV6-5|TRBD1
ASSYTGGEYSPLH
>TRBV5-4|NA
ASSSKQSDSPLH
>TRBV18|TRBD1
ASSPAGTGDTEAF
>TRBV5-1|TRBD2
ASSLGGGFQETQY
>TRBV5-1|TRBD1
ASSSTSGQSNYGYT
>TRBV18|NA
ASSPPGSANEKLF
>TRBV5-6|TRBD1
ASSLPGGLGEQF